This is a list of T cell receptor beta chains from one sample in a study of CD8+ T cells in alopecia areata. Profiling relied on immunoSEQ multiplex PCR, and the TCRdb table lists in-frame clones only, not all of them. Of about 140,000 clones listed, more than 85% are singletons. The sequencing used CD8+ T cells sorted from blood, collected at week 4, from a patient treated with tofacitinib. The receptors were sampled from a human donor with alopecia areata. Both conserved end residues are part of each CDR3. A D gene is named only where the DNA matches it firmly. Clone sizes are given selectively: once, few, many, or a class where the clone is expanded.

j_call: TRBJ2-7; v_call: TRBV13; clone_size: -; d_call: TRBD1; cdr3_nt: TGTGCCAGCAGCTTAGGAGGCAGGGGGCGAGAGCAGTACTTC; cdr3_aa: CASSLGGRGREQYF
j_call: TRBJ2-3; v_call: TRBV2; clone_size: -; d_call: -; cdr3_nt: TGTGCCAGCAGTGACCGAACAGATACGCAGTATTTT; cdr3_aa: CASSDRTDTQYF
j_call: TRBJ1-1; v_call: TRBV14; clone_size: -; d_call: -; cdr3_nt: TGTGCCAGCAGCCAAGACGGGGGCCGCGGGAACACTGAAGCTTTCTTT; cdr3_aa: CASSQDGGRGNTEAFF
j_call: TRBJ1-3; v_call: TRBV9; clone_size: -; d_call: -; cdr3_nt: TGTGCCAGCAGCGTAGGGGGGACTTCTGGAAACACCATATATTTT; cdr3_aa: CASSVGGTSGNTIYF
j_call: TRBJ2-7; v_call: TRBV6-6; clone_size: -; d_call: -; cdr3_nt: TGTGCCAGCAGGGCGTCCTACGAGCAGTACTTC; cdr3_aa: CASRASYEQYF
j_call: TRBJ2-1; v_call: TRBV6-1; clone_size: -; d_call: -; cdr3_nt: TGTGCCAGCAGTGTACACGAGGGGGCCTACAATGAGCAGTTCTTC; cdr3_aa: CASSVHEGAYNEQFF
j_call: TRBJ1-2; v_call: TRBV29-1; clone_size: -; d_call: -; cdr3_nt: TGCAGCGTTGAAAGACAGGGCTACACCTTC; cdr3_aa: CSVERQGYTF
j_call: TRBJ2-7; v_call: TRBV11-1; clone_size: once; d_call: TRBD1; cdr3_nt: TGTGCCAGCAGCTCCTGGGACAGCGGCTCCTACGAGCAGTACTTC; cdr3_aa: CASSSWDSGSYEQYF
j_call: TRBJ2-7; v_call: TRBV9; clone_size: -; d_call: -; cdr3_nt: TGTGCCAGCAGCGTGGAGGGGAGCTCCTACGAGCAGTACTTC; cdr3_aa: CASSVEGSSYEQYF
j_call: TRBJ1-5; v_call: TRBV6-5; clone_size: -; d_call: -; cdr3_nt: TGTGCCAGCAGTGAAGCACCTCCGGAGCCCCAGCATTTT; cdr3_aa: CASSEAPPEPQHF
j_call: TRBJ2-2; v_call: TRBV7-7; clone_size: -; d_call: -; cdr3_nt: TGTGCCAGCAGCTCGGCGAGGGGTTATGCCGGGGAGCTGTTTTTT; cdr3_aa: CASSSARGYAGELFF
j_call: TRBJ2-1; v_call: TRBV5-6; clone_size: -; d_call: -; cdr3_nt: TGTGCCAGCAGCCAGGGAATAAGCTCCTACAATGAGCAGTTCTTC; cdr3_aa: CASSQGISSYNEQFF
j_call: TRBJ2-2; v_call: TRBV29-1; clone_size: -; d_call: -; cdr3_nt: TGCAGCGTTGTCTCTAGTGAGACCGGGGAGCTGTTTTTT; cdr3_aa: CSVVSSETGELFF
j_call: TRBJ2-4; v_call: TRBV7-9; clone_size: few; d_call: -; cdr3_nt: TGTGCCAGCAGCCCGCCGTTGCAAAACATTCAGTACTTC; cdr3_aa: CASSPPLQNIQYF
j_call: TRBJ2-7; v_call: TRBV2; clone_size: -; d_call: -; cdr3_nt: TGTGCCAGCGTGCCGGAGCAGCTTTACAACGAGCAGTACTTC; cdr3_aa: CASVPEQLYNEQYF
j_call: TRBJ1-2; v_call: TRBV29-1; clone_size: -; d_call: TRBD1; cdr3_nt: TGCAGCGTGGAGGGGACAGGGCCCTATGGCTACACCTTC; cdr3_aa: CSVEGTGPYGYTF
j_call: TRBJ2-3; v_call: TRBV29-1; clone_size: -; d_call: -; cdr3_nt: TGCAGCGTTGAAGATCGGGCGGGGCACACAGATACGCAGTATTTT; cdr3_aa: CSVEDRAGHTDTQYF
j_call: TRBJ1-2; v_call: TRBV5-1; clone_size: -; d_call: TRBD1; cdr3_nt: TGCGCCAGCAGCTTACGGGGACAGAACTATGGCTACACCTTC; cdr3_aa: CASSLRGQNYGYTF
j_call: TRBJ2-5; v_call: TRBV29-1; clone_size: -; d_call: -; cdr3_nt: TGCAGCGTTGAAGATTGGGAGTTAGAAGAGACCCAGTACTTC; cdr3_aa: CSVEDWELEETQYF
j_call: TRBJ2-3; v_call: TRBV7-9; clone_size: once; d_call: -; cdr3_nt: TGTGCCAGCAGCTTAGTCTCAGGGGTCGGCACAGATACGCAGTATTTT; cdr3_aa: CASSLVSGVGTDTQYF
j_call: TRBJ2-6; v_call: TRBV27; clone_size: -; d_call: -; cdr3_nt: TGTGCCAGCAGGCCAGGGTTGTCCGGGGCCAACGTCCTGACTTTC; cdr3_aa: CASRPGLSGANVLTF
j_call: TRBJ2-3; v_call: TRBV6-4; clone_size: -; d_call: TRBD1; cdr3_nt: TGTGCCAGCAGTGCCGACCGGACAGGGAATAGCACAGATACGCAGTATTTT; cdr3_aa: CASSADRTGNSTDTQYF
j_call: TRBJ2-7; v_call: TRBV30; clone_size: -; d_call: -; cdr3_nt: TGTGCCTGGAGTGGAACAGGGTTAGGCTACGAGCAGTACTTC; cdr3_aa: CAWSGTGLGYEQYF
j_call: TRBJ1-1; v_call: TRBV6-5; clone_size: -; d_call: -; cdr3_nt: TGTGCCAGCAGTCAATCCCAGGGGCTAGGCACTGAAGCTTTCTTT; cdr3_aa: CASSQSQGLGTEAFF
j_call: TRBJ2-1; v_call: TRBV10-3; clone_size: once; d_call: TRBD2; cdr3_nt: TGTGCCATCAGTGAGCGCATAGCGGGAGATAATGAGCAGTTCTTC; cdr3_aa: CAISERIAGDNEQFF
j_call: TRBJ2-6; v_call: TRBV7-9; clone_size: -; d_call: -; cdr3_nt: TGTGCCAGCAGCTTTAGCCCTGGGGCCAACGTCCTGACTTTC; cdr3_aa: CASSFSPGANVLTF
j_call: TRBJ2-3; v_call: TRBV29-1; clone_size: -; d_call: -; cdr3_nt: TGCAGCGTTGAAGGTCCCTTTAACACAGATACGCAGTATTTT; cdr3_aa: CSVEGPFNTDTQYF
j_call: TRBJ2-7; v_call: TRBV27; clone_size: -; d_call: -; cdr3_nt: TGTGCCAGCAGTTTGGGAAGGGTCGGCGAGCAGTACTTC; cdr3_aa: CASSLGRVGEQYF
j_call: TRBJ2-1; v_call: TRBV5-1; clone_size: -; d_call: TRBD1; cdr3_nt: TGCGCCAGCAGCTTGGTAGGGACAGGGGGCTTCGGTGAGCAGTTCTTC; cdr3_aa: CASSLVGTGGFGEQFF
j_call: TRBJ2-7; v_call: TRBV19; clone_size: -; d_call: -; cdr3_nt: TGTGCCAGTAGTTTCGCTAACGAGCAGTACTTC; cdr3_aa: CASSFANEQYF
j_call: TRBJ2-5; v_call: TRBV29-1; clone_size: -; d_call: -; cdr3_nt: TGCAGCGTTGAACTGACCGGACAAATCGAGACCCAGTACTTC; cdr3_aa: CSVELTGQIETQYF
j_call: TRBJ2-1; v_call: TRBV29-1; clone_size: few; d_call: -; cdr3_nt: TGCAGCGTGGAGAGTCCGGACTACAATGAGCAGTTCTTC; cdr3_aa: CSVESPDYNEQFF
j_call: TRBJ1-2; v_call: TRBV29-1; clone_size: -; d_call: -; cdr3_nt: TGCAGCGTTGATGAGCAGCTGAGAGCCTATGGCTACACCTTC; cdr3_aa: CSVDEQLRAYGYTF
j_call: TRBJ2-6; v_call: TRBV11-2; clone_size: -; d_call: -; cdr3_nt: TGTGCCAGCAGCTTAGTAGGCACATACTCTGGGGCCAACGTCCTGACTTTC; cdr3_aa: CASSLVGTYSGANVLTF
j_call: TRBJ2-7; v_call: TRBV7-9; clone_size: -; d_call: TRBD2; cdr3_nt: TGTGCCAGCACCCACGGGGGACTAGCGGACTCAGGGGACTACGAGCAGTACTTC; cdr3_aa: CASTHGGLADSGDYEQYF
j_call: TRBJ2-1; v_call: TRBV29-1; clone_size: -; d_call: TRBD1; cdr3_nt: TGCAGCGTTGATGGGCCGGGACAGGGTGTTTTCCATGAGCAGTTCTTC; cdr3_aa: CSVDGPGQGVFHEQFF
j_call: TRBJ1-2; v_call: TRBV29-1; clone_size: -; d_call: -; cdr3_nt: TGCAGCGTTGTTTCCTCTCATGAAGGCTACACCTTC; cdr3_aa: CSVVSSHEGYTF
j_call: TRBJ2-1; v_call: TRBV29-1; clone_size: -; d_call: -; cdr3_nt: TGCAGCGTTGTCTTTTCAACAGGCCTGGTGACTTTGGATGAGCAGTTCTTC; cdr3_aa: CSVVFSTGLVTLDEQFF
j_call: TRBJ1-5; v_call: TRBV7-9; clone_size: few; d_call: -; cdr3_nt: TGTGCCAGCAGCTTAGTTGGGAATCAGCCCCAGCATTTT; cdr3_aa: CASSLVGNQPQHF
j_call: TRBJ1-2; v_call: TRBV7-9; clone_size: -; d_call: -; cdr3_nt: TGTGCCAGCAGCCCATATACCGATACTACTTACTATGGCTACACCTTC; cdr3_aa: CASSPYTDTTYYGYTF
j_call: TRBJ2-3; v_call: TRBV7-9; clone_size: -; d_call: TRBD2; cdr3_nt: TGTGCCAGCAGAGGACCGGGACTAGTGCCAGATACGCAGTATTTT; cdr3_aa: CASRGPGLVPDTQYF
j_call: TRBJ1-1; v_call: TRBV4-1; clone_size: -; d_call: -; cdr3_nt: TGCGCCAGCAGCCCCGACGGGGACACTGAAGCTTTCTTT; cdr3_aa: CASSPDGDTEAFF
j_call: TRBJ2-7; v_call: TRBV18; clone_size: few; d_call: -; cdr3_nt: TGTGCCAGCTCATCTTATTACGAGCAGTACTTC; cdr3_aa: CASSSYYEQYF
j_call: TRBJ2-7; v_call: TRBV6-5; clone_size: -; d_call: -; cdr3_nt: TGTGCCAGCAGTTTCACAGGTTACTACGAGCAGTACTTC; cdr3_aa: CASSFTGYYEQYF
j_call: TRBJ2-2; v_call: TRBV19; clone_size: -; d_call: TRBD1; cdr3_nt: TGTGCCAGTAGTATACTCCCGGGACAGACGAACACCGGGGAGCTGTTTTTT; cdr3_aa: CASSILPGQTNTGELFF
j_call: TRBJ1-3; v_call: TRBV30; clone_size: -; d_call: -; cdr3_nt: TGTGCCTGGAGTGGAAACACCATATATTTT; cdr3_aa: CAWSGNTIYF
j_call: TRBJ2-1; v_call: TRBV9; clone_size: -; d_call: -; cdr3_nt: TGTGCCAGCAGCGTAGTGGGAGAGATCAATGAGCAGTTCTTC; cdr3_aa: CASSVVGEINEQFF
j_call: TRBJ2-7; v_call: TRBV5-6; clone_size: -; d_call: -; cdr3_nt: TGTGCCAGCAGCTTGGAGGACACCTACTACGAGCAGTACTTC; cdr3_aa: CASSLEDTYYEQYF
j_call: TRBJ2-7; v_call: TRBV9; clone_size: few; d_call: -; cdr3_nt: TGTGCCAGCAGCGGGGACTCCTACGAGCAGTACTTC; cdr3_aa: CASSGDSYEQYF
j_call: TRBJ2-3; v_call: TRBV27; clone_size: -; d_call: TRBD1; cdr3_nt: TGTGCCAGCAGTTCTCAGACAGGGATCACAGATACGCAGTATTTT; cdr3_aa: CASSSQTGITDTQYF
j_call: TRBJ1-1; v_call: TRBV7-9; clone_size: -; d_call: -; cdr3_nt: TGTGCCAGCAGCTTAGGGATCTCTGAAGCTTTCTTT; cdr3_aa: CASSLGISEAFF
j_call: TRBJ1-4; v_call: TRBV5-1; clone_size: -; d_call: TRBD1; cdr3_nt: TGCGCCAGCAGCTTGTACGGGACAGGGGTTTCTGAAAAACTGTTTTTT; cdr3_aa: CASSLYGTGVSEKLFF
j_call: TRBJ2-1; v_call: TRBV29-1; clone_size: -; d_call: TRBD2; cdr3_nt: TGCAGCGTTGCGGGGGGGGATTACAATGAGCAGTTCTTC; cdr3_aa: CSVAGGDYNEQFF
j_call: TRBJ2-7; v_call: TRBV6-5; clone_size: -; d_call: -; cdr3_nt: TGTGCCAGCAGTGAGACAGCATACGAGCAGTACTTC; cdr3_aa: CASSETAYEQYF
j_call: TRBJ2-3; v_call: TRBV4-1; clone_size: -; d_call: TRBD1; cdr3_nt: TGCGCCAGCAGCCAAGAAGTTACAGGGGGAATTTCGGATACGCAGTATTTT; cdr3_aa: CASSQEVTGGISDTQYF
j_call: TRBJ2-7; v_call: TRBV5-4; clone_size: -; d_call: -; cdr3_nt: TGTGCCAGCAGCTACAGGGTAGGCTACGAGCAGTACTTC; cdr3_aa: CASSYRVGYEQYF
j_call: TRBJ2-2; v_call: TRBV11-3; clone_size: -; d_call: -; cdr3_nt: TGTGCCAGCAGCACATACAGAAACACCGGGGAGCTGTTTTTT; cdr3_aa: CASSTYRNTGELFF